The present T cell receptor beta chain was sequenced within a study of a mutant IDH1 vaccine in newly diagnosed glioma. As for the study in general: Patients had received radiotherapy, temozolomide, or both previously, most receiving both.

Time point in this sample: baseline, week 1 (first vaccination visit). As to treatment: pre-vaccination baseline after standard-of-care therapy. New astrocytomas of WHO grade 3 or 4 that were IDH1-mutant and ATRX-lost were found in the donors. Sequencing was performed with immunoSEQ multiplex PCR; in TCRdb, only in-frame clones are kept and a portion is missing. This table holds approximately 88,000 clones, about 80% found once. Germline CDR1 LGHNA, CDR2 YNFKEQ. The CDR3 is 15 residues long. As for this clone: An end of the junction differs from the germline gene, which may be a read error.

The sequence derives from a man in his forties with glioma. The sequencing used PBMCs, collected from a glioma patient treated with radiotherapy, temozolomide or both. This chain links TRBV4-2 with TRBJ2-7; possibly TRBD1 or TRBD2 for D (5 bases each). The CDR3 spells CASTQAWDGDYEQYF. CDR3 coding DNA: TGTGCCAGCACCCAAGCCTGGGACGGGGACTACGAGCAGTACTTC.